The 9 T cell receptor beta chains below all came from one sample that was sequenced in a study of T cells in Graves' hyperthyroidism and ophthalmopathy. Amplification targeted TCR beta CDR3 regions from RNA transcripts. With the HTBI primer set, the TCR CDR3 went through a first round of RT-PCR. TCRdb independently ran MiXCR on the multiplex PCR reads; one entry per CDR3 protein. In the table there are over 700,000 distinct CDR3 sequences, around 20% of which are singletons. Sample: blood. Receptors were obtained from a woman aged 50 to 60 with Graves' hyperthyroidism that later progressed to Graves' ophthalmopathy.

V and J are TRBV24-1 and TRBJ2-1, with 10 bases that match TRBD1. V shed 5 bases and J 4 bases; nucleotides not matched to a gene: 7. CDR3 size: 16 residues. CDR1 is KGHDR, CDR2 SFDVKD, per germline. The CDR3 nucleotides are TGTGCCACCAGTGGTAACGCGGGACAGGGGTACAATGAGCAGTTCTTC. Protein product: CATSGNAGQGYNEQFF.

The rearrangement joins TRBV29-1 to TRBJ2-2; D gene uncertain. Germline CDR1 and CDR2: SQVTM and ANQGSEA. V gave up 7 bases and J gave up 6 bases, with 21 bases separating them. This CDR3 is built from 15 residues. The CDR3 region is CSASLESGPAGELFF. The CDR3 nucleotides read TGCAGCGCCTCATTGGAAAGTGGTCCCGCCGGGGAGCTGTTTTTT.

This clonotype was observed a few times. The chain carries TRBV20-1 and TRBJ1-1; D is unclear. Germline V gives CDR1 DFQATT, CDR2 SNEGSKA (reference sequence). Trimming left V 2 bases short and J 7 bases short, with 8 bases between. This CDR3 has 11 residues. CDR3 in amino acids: CSARRVYEAFF. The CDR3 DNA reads TGCAGTGCTAGACGGGTGTATGAAGCTTTCTTT.

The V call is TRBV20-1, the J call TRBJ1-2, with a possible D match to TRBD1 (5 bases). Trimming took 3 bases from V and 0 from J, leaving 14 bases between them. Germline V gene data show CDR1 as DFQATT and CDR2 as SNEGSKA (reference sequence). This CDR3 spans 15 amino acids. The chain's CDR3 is CSASPTDRANYGYTF. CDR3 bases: TGCAGTGCTAGTCCCACCGACAGAGCTAACTATGGCTACACCTTC.

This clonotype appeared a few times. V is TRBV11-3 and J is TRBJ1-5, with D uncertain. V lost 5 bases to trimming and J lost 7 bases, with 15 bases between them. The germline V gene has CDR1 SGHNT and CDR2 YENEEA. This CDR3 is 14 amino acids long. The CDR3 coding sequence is TGTGCCAGCAGCCATTTCACGGGGAAACAGCCCCAGCATTTT. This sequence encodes CASSHFTGKQPQHF. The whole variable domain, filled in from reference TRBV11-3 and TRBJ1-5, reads EAGVVQSPRYKIIEKKQPVAFWCNPISGHNTLYWYLQNLGQGPELLIRYENEEAVDDSQLPKDRFSAERLKGVDSTLKIQPAELGDSAVYLCASSHFTGKQPQHFGDGTRLSIL.

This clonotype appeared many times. This CDR3 is CASEPLIQGITYEQYF. Here the CDR3 DNA reads TGTGCCAGCGAGCCGCTTATACAGGGGATTACTTACGAGCAGTACTTC. The V and J genes are TRBV6-1 and TRBJ2-7; 7 bases are shared with TRBD1. The CDR3 totals 16 residues. The germline CDR1 and CDR2 sequences are MNHNS and SASEGT. Trimming at V came to 8 bases and at J to 4 bases, leaving 17 bases not matched to a gene.

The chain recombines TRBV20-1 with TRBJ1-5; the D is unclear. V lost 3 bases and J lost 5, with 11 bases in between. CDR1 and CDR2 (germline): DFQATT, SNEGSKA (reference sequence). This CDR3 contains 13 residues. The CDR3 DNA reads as TGCAGTGCTAGCGTCAGCGCGGATCAGCCCCAGCATTTT. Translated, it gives CSASVSADQPQHF.

The CDR3 loop reads CASSPGPSGTGADTQYF. The CDR3 DNA follows: TGTGCCAGCAGCCCTGGGCCCTCCGGGACAGGGGCAGATACGCAGTATTTT. V and J are TRBV7-6 and TRBJ2-3, with 10 bases lining up with TRBD1. Trimming took 5 bases from V and 4 from J; bases not matched to a gene: 12. The CDR3 loop spans 17 amino acids. Germline V CDR1 and CDR2: SGHVS, FNYEAQ.

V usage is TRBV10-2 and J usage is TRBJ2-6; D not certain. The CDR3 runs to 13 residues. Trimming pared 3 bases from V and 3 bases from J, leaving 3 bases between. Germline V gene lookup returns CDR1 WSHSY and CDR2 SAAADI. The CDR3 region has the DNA TGCGCCAGCAGTGATGGTGGGGCCAACGTCCTGACTTTC. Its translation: CASSDGGANVLTF.